This T cell receptor (beta chain) derives from a study of cytomegalovirus exposure and HLA in healthy donors. Concerning this clone: The antigen is unknown.

The V end lost 0 bases, the J end lost 2 bases, and 11 bases lay between the germline ends. Germline CDR1 is SGHDT and CDR2 is YYEEEE. The CDR3 extends over 15 amino acids. Study-wide findings and caveats: Confirmation in vitro established that three CMV-associated chains were specific for CMV antigens.

60 Vbeta and 13 Jbeta primers were used in PCR. Measured with immunoSEQ multiplex PCR; TCRdb has only the in-frame clones, and not every one. The top ten hold roughly 2% of the sample, which has 130,000 or so clones, approximately 80% seen once. This sequence joins TRBV5-6 and TRBJ1-2; D perhaps matches TRBD1 (6 bases). The sequenced sample consisted of PBMCs. The receptor's source is a man younger than 30 in good health and CMV-seronegative. CDR3 in DNA: TGTGCCAGCAGCTTGGGACAGGCCCTCAACTATGGCTACACCTTC. Translated, it gives CASSLGQALNYGYTF.